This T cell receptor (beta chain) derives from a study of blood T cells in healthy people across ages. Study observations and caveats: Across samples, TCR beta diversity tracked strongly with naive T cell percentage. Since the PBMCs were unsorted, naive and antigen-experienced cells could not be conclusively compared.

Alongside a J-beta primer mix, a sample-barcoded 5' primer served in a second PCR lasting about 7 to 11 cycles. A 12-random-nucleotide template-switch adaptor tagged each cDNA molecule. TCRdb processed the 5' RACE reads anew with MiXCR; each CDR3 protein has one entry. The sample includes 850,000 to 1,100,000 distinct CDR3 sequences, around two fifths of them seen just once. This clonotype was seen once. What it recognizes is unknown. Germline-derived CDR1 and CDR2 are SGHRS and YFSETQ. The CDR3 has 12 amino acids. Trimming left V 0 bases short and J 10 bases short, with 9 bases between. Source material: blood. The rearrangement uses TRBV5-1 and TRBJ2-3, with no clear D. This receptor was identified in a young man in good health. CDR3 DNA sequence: TGCGCCAGCAGCTTGGTAAGGGATGCGCAGTATTTT. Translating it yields CASSLVRDAQYF. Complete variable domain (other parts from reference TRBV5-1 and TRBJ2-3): KAGVTQTPRYLIKTRGQQVTLSCSPISGHRSVSWYQQTPGQGLQFLFEYFSETQRNKGNFPGRFSGRQFSNSRSEMNVSTLELGDSALYLCASSLVRDAQYFGPGTRLTVL.